Sequencing of this TCR beta chain was carried out in a study of T cells expressing NK-cell markers (dated by TCRdb to the early 2020s). Turning to the overall study: Three sorted T-cell subsets (CD3+CD56+NKG2C+, CD3+CD56+NKG2C- and CD3+CD56-NKG2C+) from several donors had their TCR beta-chain repertoires profiled. Seven of the eight sequenced donors were HCMV-seropositive and one was HCMV-seronegative. Randomly selected healthy volunteers, three men and five women, were used as the eight sequenced donors. Illumina HiSeq 2000/2500, MiSeq or NextSeq was used to sequence libraries as 2 x 150 bp reads.

On this clonotype itself: No antigen is known for it.

The CDR3 sequence holds 14 residues, the cysteine and phenylalanine included. No nucleotide data were recorded. Looking up the germline V gene (reference sequence) yields CDR1 DFQATT and CDR2 SNEGSKA. HCMV serostatus was determined by detecting HCMV-specific IgG in serum with a commercial ELISA kit. Peripheral blood mononuclear cells were isolated from blood by Ficoll density gradient centrifugation. Instrument used: Illumina HiSeq 2000. 5'RACE template switching, by which a universal primer site and unique molecular identifiers were added, was used to make TCR beta cDNA libraries. Priming for cDNA synthesis came from the TCR beta constant segment, and two successive PCR amplification steps followed. The study's own analysis went as follows. MIGEC was used to demultiplex reads and group reads by UMI, and MiTCR was used to assemble and quantify clonotypes. To exclude erroneous sequences, any TCR cDNA sequence not supported by at least two reads was discarded. The tcR package was used for downstream repertoire analysis, and clonotypes were matched between fractions using CDR3 nucleotide sequence together with V segment. VDJmatch was used to annotate antigen specificity against VDJdb, with one amino acid substitution allowed in CDR3. TCRdb reprocessed the reads and provides one entry for every CDR3 protein sequence; no DNA is given. The V and J calls, along with clone size, are taken from TCRdb and not from the paper's own processing. This sample's table carries about 260,000 distinct CDR3 sequences. The ten largest clones add up to 4% to 4.5% of the sample.

What the authors observed across the whole study: Whether the expanded NKG2C-expressing T cell clones were specific for HCMV antigens remained unclear. In several donors, the dominant CD3+CD56+NKG2C+ clonotypes were found to rank among the top 10 CD8+ clonotypes and to make up about 1.0-7.5% of CD8+ T cells. Those dominant clonotypes were again the most abundant among CD3+CD56-NKG2C+ cells in a handful of donors, at roughly 25-65%.

The rearranged segments are TRBV20-1 and TRBJ1-2; the TCRdb D gene call, TRBD1, has no DNA to confirm it. The source is a woman between 18 and 70 years old in good health. The specimen was blood T cells: a sorted CD56 or NKG2C T cell subset, CD4+ or CD8+ T cells, or bulk PBMC T cells (not recorded which). The CDR3 amino acid sequence is: CSAFSFTGWHGYTF.